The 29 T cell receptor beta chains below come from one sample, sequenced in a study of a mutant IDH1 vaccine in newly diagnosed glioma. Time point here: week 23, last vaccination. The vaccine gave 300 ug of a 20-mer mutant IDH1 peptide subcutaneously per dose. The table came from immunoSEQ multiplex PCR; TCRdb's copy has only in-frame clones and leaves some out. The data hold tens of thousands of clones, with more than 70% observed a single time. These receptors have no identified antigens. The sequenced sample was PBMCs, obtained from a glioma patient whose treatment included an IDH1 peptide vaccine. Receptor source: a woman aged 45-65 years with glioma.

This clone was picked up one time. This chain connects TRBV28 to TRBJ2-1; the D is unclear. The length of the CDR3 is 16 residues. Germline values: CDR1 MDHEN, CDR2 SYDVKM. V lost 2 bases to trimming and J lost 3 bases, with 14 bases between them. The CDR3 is CASSLVVAGYYNEQFF. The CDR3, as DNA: TGTGCCAGCAGTTTAGTGGTAGCAGGTTACTACAATGAGCAGTTCTTC.

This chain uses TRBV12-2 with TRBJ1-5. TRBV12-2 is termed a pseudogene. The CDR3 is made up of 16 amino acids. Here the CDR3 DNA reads TGTGCAAGTCGCTTAGTAGGGCAGTTTAGCAATCAGCCCCAGCATTTT. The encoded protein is CASRLVGQFSNQPQHF.

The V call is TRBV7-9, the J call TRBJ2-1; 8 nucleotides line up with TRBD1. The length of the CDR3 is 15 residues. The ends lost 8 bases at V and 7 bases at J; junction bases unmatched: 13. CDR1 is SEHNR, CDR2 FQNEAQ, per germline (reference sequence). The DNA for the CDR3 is TGTGCCAGCGCGTCAGGGGGCGGGCCGGGTAATGAGCAGTTCTTC. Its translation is CASASGGGPGNEQFF.

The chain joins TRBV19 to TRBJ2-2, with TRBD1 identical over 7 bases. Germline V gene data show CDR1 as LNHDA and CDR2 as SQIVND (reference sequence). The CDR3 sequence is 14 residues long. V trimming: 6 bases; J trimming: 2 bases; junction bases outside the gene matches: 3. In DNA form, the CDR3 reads TGTGCCAGTAGGAGGACAGGCAACACCGGGGAGCTGTTTTTT. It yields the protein CASRRTGNTGELFF. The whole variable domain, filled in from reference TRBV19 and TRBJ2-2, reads DGGITQSPKYLFRKEGQNVTLSCEQNLNHDAMYWYRQDPGQGLRLIYYSQIVNDFQKGDIAEGYSVSREKKESFPLTVTSAQKNPTAFYLCASRRTGNTGELFFGEGSRLTVL.

This CDR3 reads CAWKLQGMSTEAFF. As DNA, the CDR3 is TGTGCCTGGAAGTTACAGGGAATGAGCACTGAAGCTTTCTTT. The chain combines TRBV30 with TRBJ1-1; maybe TRBD1 (6 bases). This CDR3 spans 14 amino acids. Per germline, CDR1 GTSNPN and CDR2 SVGIG (reference sequence). V was cut by 4 bases and J by 4 bases, with 16 bases left in between.

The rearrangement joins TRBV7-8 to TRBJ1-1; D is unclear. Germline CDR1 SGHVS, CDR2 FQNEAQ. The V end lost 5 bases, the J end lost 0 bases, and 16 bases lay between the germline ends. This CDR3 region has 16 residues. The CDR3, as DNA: TGTGCCAGCAGCGAACTGGGTTACGACCTGAACACTGAAGCTTTCTTT. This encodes CASSELGYDLNTEAFF.

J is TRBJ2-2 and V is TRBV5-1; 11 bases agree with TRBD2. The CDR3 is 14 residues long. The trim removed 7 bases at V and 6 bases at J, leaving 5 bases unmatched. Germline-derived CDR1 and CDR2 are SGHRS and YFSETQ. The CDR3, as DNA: TGCGCCAGCTCCGGACTAGCGGGCGCCGGGGAGCTGTTTTTT. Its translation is CASSGLAGAGELFF.

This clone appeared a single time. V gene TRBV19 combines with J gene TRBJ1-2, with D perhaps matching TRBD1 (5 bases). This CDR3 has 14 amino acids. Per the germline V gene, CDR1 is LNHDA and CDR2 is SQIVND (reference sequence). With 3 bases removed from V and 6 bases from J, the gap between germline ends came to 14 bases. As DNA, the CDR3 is TGTGCCAGTAGTATTGGAACAGGCGGGAATGGCTACACCTTC. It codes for CASSIGTGGNGYTF.

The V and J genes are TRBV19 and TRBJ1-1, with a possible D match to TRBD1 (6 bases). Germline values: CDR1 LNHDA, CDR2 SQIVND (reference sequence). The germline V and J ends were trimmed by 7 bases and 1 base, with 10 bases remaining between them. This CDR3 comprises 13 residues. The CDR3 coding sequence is TGTGCCAGTACCCGACAGGCGAACACTGAAGCTTTCTTT. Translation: CASTRQANTEAFF.

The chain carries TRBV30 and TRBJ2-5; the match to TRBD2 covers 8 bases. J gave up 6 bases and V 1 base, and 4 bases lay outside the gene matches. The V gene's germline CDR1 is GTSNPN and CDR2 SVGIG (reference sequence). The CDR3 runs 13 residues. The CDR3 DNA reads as TGTGCCTGGAGTGCCGGGAGGGGGAAGACCCAGTACTTC. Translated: CAWSAGRGKTQYF.

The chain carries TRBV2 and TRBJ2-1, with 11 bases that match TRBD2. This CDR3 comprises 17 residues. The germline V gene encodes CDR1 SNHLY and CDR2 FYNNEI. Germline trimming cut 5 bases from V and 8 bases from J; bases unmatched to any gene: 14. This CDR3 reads CASSLQGTSGSKDEQFF. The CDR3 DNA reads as TGTGCCAGCAGTCTCCAGGGAACTAGCGGGAGTAAGGATGAGCAGTTCTTC.

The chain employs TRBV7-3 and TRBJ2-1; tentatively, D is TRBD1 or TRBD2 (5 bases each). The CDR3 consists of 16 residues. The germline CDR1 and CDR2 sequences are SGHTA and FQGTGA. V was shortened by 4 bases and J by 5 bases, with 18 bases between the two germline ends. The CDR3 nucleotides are TGTGCCAGCAGCTCTCCGGGAAGGGGTCCCCACAATGAGCAGTTCTTC. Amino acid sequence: CASSSPGRGPHNEQFF.

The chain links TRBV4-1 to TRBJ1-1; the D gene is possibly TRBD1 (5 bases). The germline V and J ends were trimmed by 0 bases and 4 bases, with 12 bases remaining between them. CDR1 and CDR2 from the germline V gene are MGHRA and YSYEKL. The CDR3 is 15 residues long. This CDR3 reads CASSQEAGESTEAFF. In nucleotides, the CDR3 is TGCGCCAGCAGCCAAGAGGCGGGGGAATCCACTGAAGCTTTCTTT.

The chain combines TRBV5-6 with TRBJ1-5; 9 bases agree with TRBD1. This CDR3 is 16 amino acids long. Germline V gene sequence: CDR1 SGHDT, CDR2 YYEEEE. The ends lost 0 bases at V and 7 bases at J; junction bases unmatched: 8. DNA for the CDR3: TGTGCCAGCAGCTTGGGCCTCCGACAGGGGGGACAGCCCCAGCATTTT. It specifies CASSLGLRQGGQPQHF.

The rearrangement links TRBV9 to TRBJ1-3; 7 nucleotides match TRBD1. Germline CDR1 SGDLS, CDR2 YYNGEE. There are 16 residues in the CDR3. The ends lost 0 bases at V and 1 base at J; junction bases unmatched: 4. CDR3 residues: CASSVEPGGSGNTIYF. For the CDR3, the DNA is TGTGCCAGCAGCGTAGAACCAGGGGGATCTGGAAACACCATATATTTT.

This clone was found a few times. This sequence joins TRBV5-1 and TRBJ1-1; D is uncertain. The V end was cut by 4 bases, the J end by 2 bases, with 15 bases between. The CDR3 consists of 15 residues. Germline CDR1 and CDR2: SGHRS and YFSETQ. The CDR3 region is CASSPRPSLNTEAFF. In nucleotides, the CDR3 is TGCGCCAGCAGCCCCCGCCCAAGTTTAAACACTGAAGCTTTCTTT.

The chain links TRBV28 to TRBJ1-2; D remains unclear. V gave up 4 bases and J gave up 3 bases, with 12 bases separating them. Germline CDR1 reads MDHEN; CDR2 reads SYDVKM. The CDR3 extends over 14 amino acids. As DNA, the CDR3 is TGTGCCAGCAGTTACGCGTCCGGGGACTATGGCTACACCTTC. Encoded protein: CASSYASGDYGYTF.

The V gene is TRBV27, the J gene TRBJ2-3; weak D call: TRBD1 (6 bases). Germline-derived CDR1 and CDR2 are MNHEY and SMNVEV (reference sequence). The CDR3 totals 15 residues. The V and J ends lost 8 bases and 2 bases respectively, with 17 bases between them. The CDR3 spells CASGDITPPTDTQYF. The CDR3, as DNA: TGTGCCAGCGGGGACATCACCCCCCCCACAGATACGCAGTATTTT.

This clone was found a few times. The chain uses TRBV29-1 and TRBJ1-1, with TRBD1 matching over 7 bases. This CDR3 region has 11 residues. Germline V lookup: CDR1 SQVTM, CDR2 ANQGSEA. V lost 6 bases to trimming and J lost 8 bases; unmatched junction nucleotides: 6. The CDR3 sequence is CSVQDRREAFF. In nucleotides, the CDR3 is TGCAGCGTCCAGGACAGGCGCGAAGCTTTCTTT.

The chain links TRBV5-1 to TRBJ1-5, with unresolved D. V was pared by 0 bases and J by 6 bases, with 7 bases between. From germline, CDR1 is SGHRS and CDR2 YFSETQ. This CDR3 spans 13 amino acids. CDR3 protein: CASSLVLGQPQHF. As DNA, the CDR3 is TGCGCCAGCAGCTTGGTCCTTGGTCAGCCCCAGCATTTT.

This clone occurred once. CDR3 nucleotides: TGCAGCGTTGAAGCACTAGACAGGGGGTATGGCTACACCTTC. Translation gives CSVEALDRGYGYTF. The V call is TRBV29-1, the J call TRBJ1-2; 9 bases align to TRBD1. This CDR3 has 14 amino acids. Germline loops: CDR1 SQVTM, CDR2 ANQGSEA. V dropped 1 base and J dropped 5; count of bases not matched to a gene: 5.

The CDR3 coding sequence is TGTGCCAGCAGCTTGGGGGCAGGGCCGACAACTAATGAAAAACTGTTTTTT. Translated, it gives CASSLGAGPTTNEKLFF. J is TRBJ1-4 and V is TRBV5-6, with D perhaps matching TRBD1 (5 bases). The germline CDR1 and CDR2 sequences are SGHDT and YYEEEE. The CDR3 sequence is 17 residues long. V lost 0 bases to trimming and J lost 0 bases, with 12 bases between them.

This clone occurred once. CDR3 residues: CASGGGEREASNEQFF. CDR3 DNA: TGTGCCAGCGGCGGGGGGGAGCGGGAGGCTAGCAATGAGCAGTTCTTC. The genes are TRBV9 and TRBJ2-1; 9 bases line up with TRBD2. Trimming at V came to 7 bases and at J to 6 bases, leaving 14 bases not matched to a gene. Germline loops: CDR1 SGDLS, CDR2 YYNGEE. This CDR3 region has 16 residues.

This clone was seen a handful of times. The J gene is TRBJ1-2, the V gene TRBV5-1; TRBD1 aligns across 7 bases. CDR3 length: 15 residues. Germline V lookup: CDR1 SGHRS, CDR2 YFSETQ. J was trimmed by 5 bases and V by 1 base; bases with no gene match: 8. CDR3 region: CASSLSPTGNYGYTF. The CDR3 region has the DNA TGCGCCAGCAGCTTGTCCCCGACAGGGAATTATGGCTACACCTTC. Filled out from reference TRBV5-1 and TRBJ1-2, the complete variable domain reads KAGVTQTPRYLIKTRGQQVTLSCSPISGHRSVSWYQQTPGQGLQFLFEYFSETQRNKGNFPGRFSGRQFSNSRSEMNVSTLELGDSALYLCASSLSPTGNYGYTFGSGTRLTVV.

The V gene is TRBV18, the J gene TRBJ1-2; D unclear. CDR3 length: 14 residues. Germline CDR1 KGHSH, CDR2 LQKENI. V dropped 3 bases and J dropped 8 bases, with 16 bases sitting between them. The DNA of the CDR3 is TGTGCCAGCTCACCCGCCCAGCACCAGAGGGGCTACACCTTC. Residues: CASSPAQHQRGYTF. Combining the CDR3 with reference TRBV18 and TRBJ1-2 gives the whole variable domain NAGVMQNPRHLVRRRGQEARLRCSPMKGHSHVYWYRQLPEEGLKFMVYLQKENIIDESGMPKERFSAEFPKEGPSILRIQQVVRGDSAAYFCASSPAQHQRGYTFGSGTRLTVV.

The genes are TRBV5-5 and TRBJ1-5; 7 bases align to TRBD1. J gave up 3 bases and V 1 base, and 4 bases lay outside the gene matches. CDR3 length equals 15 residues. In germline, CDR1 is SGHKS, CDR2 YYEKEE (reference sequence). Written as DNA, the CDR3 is TGTGCCAGCAGCTTGCACAGGGGCGACAATCAGCCCCAGCATTTT. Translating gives CASSLHRGDNQPQHF.

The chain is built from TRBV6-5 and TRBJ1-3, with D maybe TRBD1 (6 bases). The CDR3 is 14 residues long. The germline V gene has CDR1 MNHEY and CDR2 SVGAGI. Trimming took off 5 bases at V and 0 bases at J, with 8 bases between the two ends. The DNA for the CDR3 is TGTGCCAGCAGTCGACAGGTCTCTGGAAACACCATATATTTT. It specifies CASSRQVSGNTIYF.

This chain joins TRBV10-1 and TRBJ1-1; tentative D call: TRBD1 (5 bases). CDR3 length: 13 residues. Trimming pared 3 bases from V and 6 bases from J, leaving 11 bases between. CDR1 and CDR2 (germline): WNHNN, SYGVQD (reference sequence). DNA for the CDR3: TGCGCCAGCAGTGAATGGGGGTTCGCTGAAGCTTTCTTT. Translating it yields CASSEWGFAEAFF.

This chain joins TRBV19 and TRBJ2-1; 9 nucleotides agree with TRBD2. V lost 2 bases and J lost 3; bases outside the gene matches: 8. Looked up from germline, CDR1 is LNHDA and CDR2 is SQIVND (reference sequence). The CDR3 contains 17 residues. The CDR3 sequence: CASSIIASGTSYNEQFF. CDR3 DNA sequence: TGTGCCAGTAGTATAATCGCTAGCGGGACCAGCTACAATGAGCAGTTCTTC.